What follows is one T cell receptor beta chain and its context. Antigen: not known. Expressed TCRB transcripts got sequenced, as all isolated RNA was reverse transcribed. Profiled with immunoSEQ multiplex PCR; TCRdb holds only in-frame clones, not every one. The data hold about 650,000 clones, with roughly 12% observed a single time. Germline V gene data show CDR1 as MNHEY and CDR2 as SMNVEV (reference sequence). The V gene end was trimmed by 5 bases and the J gene end by 8 bases; junction bases not matched to a gene: 20. This CDR3 has 17 residues. This sample is part of a study of beta chain features in type 1 diabetes. Study outcomes and limitations: Among all four CD4+ subsets, Type 1 diabetes patients had TCRB CDR3s that were moderately but significantly shorter.

The chain couples TRBV27 to TRBJ1-2; TRBD1 matches 7 bases. Sequencing was carried out using naive CD4+ T cells from blood. This clonotype originated in a man aged 25-45 years with type 1 diabetes. CDR3 loop: CASSPPTRTGSLRGYTF. DNA of the CDR3: TGTGCCAGCAGTCCCCCCACTAGGACAGGAAGCCTTCGGGGCTACACCTTC.